A single sample is the source of the 26 T cell receptor beta chains below, sequenced in a study of shared clonotypes between healthy human individuals. Profiling relied on immunoSEQ multiplex PCR, and the TCRdb table lists in-frame clones only, not all of them. This sample has 2 million to 2.5 million clones; approximately 96% occur once, and the top ten carry around 0.13%. Sequencing used naive CD4+ T cells sorted from blood. Subset meaning: CD45RA+ positively selected. The receptors originated from a man between 18 and 35 years old in good health.

A note on this clone: The same CDR3 is also encoded by other DNA sequences in this sample. The genes are TRBV5-4 and TRBJ2-5; 7 bases are shared with TRBD1. CDR1 and CDR2 (germline): SGHNT, YYREEE (reference sequence). The CDR3 sequence is 12 residues long. The J segment lost 4 bases and the V segment lost 4 bases, leaving 1 base of the junction unmatched. In DNA, the CDR3 is TGTGCCAGCAGCCGACAGGGAGAGACCCAGTACTTC. The encoded protein is CASSRQGETQYF.

This CDR3 is CASSGFPGQGLNTEAFF. Written as DNA, the CDR3 is TGCGCCAGCAGTGGATTCCCGGGACAGGGATTGAACACTGAAGCTTTCTTT. This chain links TRBV10-1 with TRBJ1-1; the match to TRBD1 covers 9 bases. The V and J ends lost 4 bases and 0 bases, in that order; junction bases with no gene match: 9. CDR1 WNHNN and CDR2 SYGVQD come from the germline V gene (reference sequence). The CDR3 spans 17 residues.

The chain uses TRBV30 and TRBJ2-3; D perhaps matches TRBD1 (6 bases). V gave up 0 bases and J gave up 2 bases, with 12 bases separating them. Germline assignment: CDR1 GTSNPN and CDR2 SVGIG (reference sequence). The CDR3 has 15 amino acids. The CDR3 DNA sequence: TGTGCCTGGAGTGTGCCAGGGGACGTCACAGATACGCAGTATTTT. Encoded protein: CAWSVPGDVTDTQYF.

This chain uses TRBV7-2 with TRBJ1-3; perhaps TRBD1 as D (5 bases). Germline loops: CDR1 SGHTA, CDR2 FQGNSA. The CDR3 is 15 residues long. Trimming shortened V by 4 bases and J by 0 bases, and 10 bases separated the two germline ends. The CDR3 nucleotides read TGTGCCAGCAGCTCTCAGGGTGCCTCTGGAAACACCATATATTTT. It encodes CASSSQGASGNTIYF.

The chain recombines TRBV29-1 with TRBJ1-1; perhaps TRBD1 as D (6 bases). Trimming pared 0 bases from V and 7 bases from J, leaving 9 bases between. In germline, CDR1 is SQVTM, CDR2 ANQGSEA. The CDR3 has 12 residues. The CDR3 reads CSVEDRTVEAFF. The CDR3 region has the DNA TGCAGCGTTGAAGACCGGACAGTTGAAGCTTTCTTT.

The rearrangement uses TRBV19 and TRBJ2-7, with D possibly TRBD2 on 7 matching bases. The ends were cut back, 3 bases at V and 3 bases at J, with 27 bases in the middle. Germline CDR1 and CDR2: LNHDA and SQIVND (reference sequence). This CDR3 is built from 19 residues. The CDR3 reads CASSIGRGAASRQIYEQYF. CDR3 nucleotide sequence: TGTGCCAGTAGTATTGGCCGGGGGGCGGCTAGCAGACAGATCTACGAGCAGTACTTC.

This chain uses TRBV28 with TRBJ2-3; tentative D call: TRBD2 (5 bases). Germline loops: CDR1 MDHEN, CDR2 SYDVKM. The CDR3 runs to 13 residues. The V end lost 11 bases, the J end lost 0 bases, and 12 bases lay between the germline ends. CDR3 in amino acids: CASGKSSTDTQYF. CDR3 in DNA: TGTGCCTCCGGGAAATCTAGCACAGATACGCAGTATTTT.

The chain links TRBV18 to TRBJ2-1; perhaps TRBD1 as D (6 bases). V lost 4 bases and J lost 7, with 17 bases in between. The CDR3 is made up of 15 amino acids. CDR1 is KGHSH and CDR2 is LQKENI in the germline V gene. Here the CDR3 DNA reads TGTGCCAGCTCACAGAATTCCGGGACATTGAATGAGCAGTTCTTC. Amino acids: CASSQNSGTLNEQFF.

J is TRBJ2-3 and V is TRBV9; no clear D. The V gene lost 5 bases and the J gene lost 0 bases, with 13 bases spanning the gap. The CDR3 sequence is 15 residues long. Per germline, CDR1 SGDLS and CDR2 YYNGEE. The CDR3: CASSPSPSSTDTQYF. CDR3 sequence (DNA): TGTGCCAGCAGTCCAAGCCCCTCTAGCACAGATACGCAGTATTTT.

As regards this clone: The junction departs from the called germline gene at one end, perhaps through a read error. The J gene is TRBJ2-5, the V gene TRBV7-7, with 7 bases aligning to TRBD2. Germline V gives CDR1 SSHAT, CDR2 FNYEAQ (reference sequence). CDR3 length: 14 amino acids. The CDR3 spells CASSLGGSGETQYF. CDR3 nucleotides: TGTGCTAGCAGCTTAGGCGGGAGCGGAGAGACCCAGTACTTC. Full variable domain (remainder filled in from reference TRBV7-7 and TRBJ2-5): GAGVSQSPRYKVTKRGQDVTLRCDPISSHATLYWYQQALGQGPEFLTYFNYEAQPDKSGLPSDRFSAERPEGSISTLTIQRTEQRDSAMYRCASSLGGSGETQYFGPGTRLLVL.

This clone has only one observation. This chain uses TRBV28 with TRBJ2-3; D possibly corresponds to TRBD1 (5 bases). Trimming stripped 3 bases from V and 4 bases from J, with 11 bases between. The CDR3 is made up of 14 amino acids. Germline V gives CDR1 MDHEN, CDR2 SYDVKM. CDR3 loop: CASSLAGIADTQYF. The CDR3 region has the DNA TGTGCCAGCAGTTTGGCAGGGATCGCAGATACGCAGTATTTT.

A note on this clone: This specimen includes other DNA sequences encoding the same CDR3. J is TRBJ1-1 and V is TRBV10-3; D remains unclear. The CDR3 consists of 11 residues. The germline V gene encodes CDR1 ENHRY and CDR2 SYGVKD. Trimming left V 3 bases short and J 2 bases short, with 1 base between. CDR3 residues: CAISENTEAFF. As DNA, the CDR3 is TGTGCCATCAGTGAAAACACTGAAGCTTTCTTT.

The chain couples TRBV7-9 to TRBJ2-5; a weak D match, TRBD1 (6 bases). Per germline, CDR1 SEHNR and CDR2 FQNEAQ (reference sequence). The CDR3 loop spans 16 amino acids. The V gene lost 2 bases and the J gene lost 2 bases, with 15 bases spanning the gap. DNA of the CDR3: TGTGCCAGCAGCTTAAGGGGGTACAGGCCTCAAGAGACCCAGTACTTC. Translating gives CASSLRGYRPQETQYF.

The V gene is TRBV11-3, the J gene TRBJ1-2, with TRBD1 matching 7 bases. V lost 5 bases to trimming and J lost 2 bases; unmatched junction nucleotides: 2. CDR1 and CDR2 from the germline V gene are SGHNT and YENEEA. The CDR3 extends over 13 amino acids. In DNA form, the CDR3 reads TGTGCCAGCAGCCGACAGGGAAACTATGGCTACACCTTC. It codes for CASSRQGNYGYTF.

V usage is TRBV6-5 and J usage is TRBJ1-2, with TRBD1 matching over 8 bases. The CDR3 sequence is 15 residues long. Germline CDR1 is MNHEY and CDR2 is SVGAGI. The ends lost 4 bases at V and 8 bases at J; junction bases unmatched: 12. The CDR3 region has the DNA TGTGCCAGCAGTTCAACGGGACAGGCCTCTATGGGCTACACCTTC. Translation: CASSSTGQASMGYTF.

CDR3 in DNA: TGTGCCAGCAGTTTGATCAGTGAGGGAACCTACGAGCAGTACTTC. Translation gives CASSLISEGTYEQYF. This rearrangement joins TRBV27 to TRBJ2-7; maybe TRBD2 (5 bases). This CDR3 has 15 amino acids. CDR1 is MNHEY and CDR2 is SMNVEV in the germline V gene (reference sequence). V was pared by 3 bases and J by 2 bases, with 14 bases between.

The rearrangement uses TRBV7-9 and TRBJ2-2; 11 nucleotides agree with TRBD2. This CDR3 has 17 residues. Germline CDR1 is SEHNR and CDR2 is FQNEAQ (reference sequence). V lost 5 bases and J lost 6; bases outside the gene matches: 11. In DNA, the CDR3 is TGTGCCAGCAGCCCCGCTAGCGGGAGGAGTAGGTCCGGGGAGCTGTTTTTT. Its protein product is CASSPASGRSRSGELFF. The whole variable domain, filled in from reference TRBV7-9 and TRBJ2-2, reads DTGVSQNPRHKITKRGQNVTFRCDPISEHNRLYWYRQTLGQGPEFLTYFQNEAQLEKSRLLSDRFSAERPKGSFSTLEIQRTEQGDSAMYLCASSPASGRSRSGELFFGEGSRLTVL.

The chain links TRBV10-3 to TRBJ1-1; D unclear. The CDR3 totals 13 residues. The germline V gene encodes CDR1 ENHRY and CDR2 SYGVKD. V lost 5 bases, J lost 8 bases, and 15 bases lay in between. The CDR3 DNA is TGTGCCATCAGTTCAGACCCGAGAGGGGAAGCTTTCTTT. Translation: CAISSDPRGEAFF.

Worth noting for this clone: Other DNA sequences in this sample translate to the same CDR3. The chain links TRBV5-1 to TRBJ2-5, with D perhaps TRBD1 (6 bases). The CDR3 loop spans 14 amino acids. V lost 0 bases to trimming and J lost 4 bases, with 10 bases between them. CDR1 is SGHRS and CDR2 is YFSETQ in the germline V gene. The CDR3 is CASSLDGGTETQYF. The CDR3 DNA reads TGCGCCAGCAGCTTGGATGGGGGCACAGAGACCCAGTACTTC.

The V gene is TRBV15, the J gene TRBJ1-2; possibly TRBD1 for D (5 bases). Germline CDR1 is LNHNV and CDR2 is YYDKDF (reference sequence). V gave up 6 bases and J gave up 2 bases, with 10 bases separating them. The CDR3 is made up of 13 amino acids. CDR3 DNA sequence: TGTGCCACCAGTCCGGACACGAACTATGGCTACACCTTC. It encodes CATSPDTNYGYTF.

The chain is built from TRBV10-1 and TRBJ2-5; TRBD1 matches 8 bases. Germline trimming cut 6 bases from V and 5 bases from J; bases unmatched to any gene: 8. The CDR3 covers 14 residues. CDR1 WNHNN and CDR2 SYGVQD come from the germline V gene (reference sequence). In DNA, the CDR3 is TGCGCCAGCAGCGCGGCAGGGGGCTGGGAGACCCAGTACTTC. Its translation: CASSAAGGWETQYF.

The chain employs TRBV2 and TRBJ2-7, with TRBD1 matching over 7 bases. Germline CDR1 reads SNHLY; CDR2 reads FYNNEI. The junction had 8 bases not matched to a gene; V was cut back by 5 bases and J by 4 bases. The CDR3 contains 14 residues. The DNA for the CDR3 is TGTGCCAGCAGTTTACAGGGGCTCTTTTACGAGCAGTACTTC. Its translation: CASSLQGLFYEQYF.

The chain carries TRBV4-1 and TRBJ2-3; 14 nucleotides align to TRBD2. The germline gives CDR1 MGHRA, CDR2 YSYEKL. The CDR3 extends over 20 amino acids. Trimming removed 3 bases from V and 2 bases from J; junction bases left unmatched: 13. For the CDR3, the DNA is TGCGCCAGCAGCCAGCTAGGACTAGCGGGGGGAAAGAAGAACACAGATACGCAGTATTTT. As protein: CASSQLGLAGGKKNTDTQYF.

The gene calls are TRBV7-9 and TRBJ2-5; D call uncertain. V was trimmed by 1 base and J by 5 bases, leaving 11 bases between them. Germline CDR1 reads SEHNR; CDR2 reads FQNEAQ (reference sequence). This CDR3 comprises 14 residues. The CDR3 loop is CASSLVALRETQYF. The DNA of the CDR3 is TGTGCCAGCAGCTTAGTGGCCTTAAGGGAGACCCAGTACTTC.

The chain couples TRBV5-4 to TRBJ1-4, with 8 nucleotides matching TRBD1. Unmatched junction bases numbered 7, after V lost 4 bases and J lost 8 bases. The CDR3 length is 14 residues. Germline values: CDR1 SGHNT, CDR2 YYREEE (reference sequence). Here the CDR3 DNA reads TGTGCCAGCAGCGCCGACAGGGGAGGGGAAAAACTGTTTTTT. As protein: CASSADRGGEKLFF.

Concerning this clone itself: Other nucleotide sequences from this sample produce the same CDR3. The rearrangement joins TRBV10-3 to TRBJ2-1; 11 nucleotides line up with TRBD2. The germline CDR1 and CDR2 sequences are ENHRY and SYGVKD. This CDR3 has 17 residues. With 0 bases clipped from V and 0 bases from J, the junction kept 1 base outside the gene matches. CDR3 nucleotides: TGTGCCATCAGTGAGTCCCTAGCGGGAGGCTCCTACAATGAGCAGTTCTTC. This codes for CAISESLAGGSYNEQFF.